This T cell receptor beta chain was sequenced for a study of vaccination and CD4 T cells after COVID-19. Study-level information: Post-vaccine specimens were obtained a median roughly 70 days after dose two (range 14 to 241).

J lost 6 bases, V lost 2 bases, and 6 bases had no gene match. The germline V gene encodes CDR1 MNHEY and CDR2 SMNVEV (reference sequence). This CDR3 has 14 residues. Treatment given: approximately 11-day PBMC culture with coronavirus spike peptide pools or control peptides (ViraFEST assay). Harvesting of the unexposed donor's CD4+ T cells predated the COVID-19 pandemic (2011-2018). As for this clonotype: Its antigen is still unknown.

The study sequenced cultured CD4+ T cell DNA using the Oncomine TCR Beta short-read assay. TCRdb processed the PCR reads anew with MiXCR; each CDR3 protein has one entry. The table includes 9,200 or so distinct CDR3 sequences, more than 45% detected once. This rearrangement joins TRBV27 to TRBJ1-1, with 7 bases matching TRBD1. The sequenced material came from CD4+ T cells from blood, cultured in vitro. The source is a human donor in good health. The CDR3 nucleotides are TGTGCCAGCAGTTTACGAGGGGGCAGGGCTGAAGCTTTCTTT. Residues: CASSLRGGRAEAFF.